This T cell receptor beta chain was identified in a study of vaccination and CD4 T cells after COVID-19. The wider study: Cultures acting as controls obtained a CEFX pool, an HIV-1 Nef pool, or no peptide.

Sequencing of DNA taken from cultured CD4+ T cells relied on the Oncomine TCR Beta short-read assay. From cultured CD4+ T cells, genomic DNA was extracted. From the PCR reads, TCRdb called clonotypes with MiXCR, one entry per CDR3 protein. Of 20,000 to 25,000 distinct CDR3 sequences in the sample, 35% were seen once. Regarding the study as a whole: When vaccine-specific clones from convalescent patients were examined, 304 of 307 were spike mono-reactive.

The count of this clonotype is one. What it binds is unknown. The sample's time point: late sampling 161 to 241 days after vaccination in a few convalescent patients. The treatment is: roughly 10-day PBMC culture with coronavirus spike peptide pools or control peptides (ViraFEST assay). This TCR was recovered from a human donor who had recovered from COVID-19. This specimen consisted of CD4+ T cells from blood, cultured in vitro, obtained about 7 months after SARS-CoV-2 vaccination.

The CDR3 protein is CASRPGLAGANEQFF. DNA for the CDR3: TGTGCCAGCAGACCAGGACTAGCGGGAGCCAATGAGCAGTTCTTC. The rearrangement uses TRBV6-1 and TRBJ2-1; 13 positions match TRBD2. The germline V gene encodes CDR1 MNHNS and CDR2 SASEGT. V was clipped by 6 bases and J by 6 bases; unmatched bases: 5. This CDR3 is built from 15 residues.